The T cell receptor (beta chain) under discussion was sequenced for a study of cytomegalovirus exposure and HLA in healthy donors. Looking at the study overall: Genetic ancestry analysis placed around 76% of the 300 to 400 donors that were genotyped in the Caucasian-associated cluster.

It was with 60 Vbeta and 13 Jbeta primers that the PCR ran. Libraries were prepared by immunoSEQ multiplex PCR; TCRdb keeps only in-frame clonotypes and omits some of them. The table lists around 99,000 clones, 60% to 80% of them singletons. A note on this clone: Its cognate antigen is unknown.

Study-wide findings and caveats: Judged likely to be a sequencing artifact was a cluster of highly shared sequence variants. Testing in vitro showed a few CMV-associated chains specific for CMV antigens. The study found most TCR sequences rare, yet found some public TCRs in many donors.

This receptor was identified in a woman aged 25 to 39 in good health and CMV-seronegative. Input material: PBMCs.

CDR3 sequence reads: CASSFMSTDTQYF. For the CDR3, the DNA is TGTGCCAGCAGTTTTATGAGCACAGATACGCAGTATTTT. The chain is built from TRBV27 and TRBJ2-3, with D unresolved. Germline CDR1 reads MNHEY; CDR2 reads SMNVEV (reference sequence). V lost 3 bases and J 0 bases, leaving 4 bases between the germline ends. The CDR3 totals 13 residues.